This T cell receptor (beta chain) was captured in a study of shared clonotypes between healthy human individuals. Each subset's genomic DNA was shared equally among a number of immunoSEQ plates. TCRdb's table, derived via immunoSEQ multiplex PCR, lists solely in-frame clones and lacks some. Among about 2.2 million clones listed, 90% to 95% were seen once. Naive-designated CD8 cells lacked CD45RO, were positively enriched for CCR7, and omitted terminally differentiated effector memory CD45RA+ cells. V lost 4 bases to trimming and J lost 8 bases; unmatched junction nucleotides: 12. Germline CDR1 reads SGHNT; CDR2 reads YYREEE (reference sequence). This CDR3 region has 15 residues.

This TCR was recovered from a man in his late teens or twenties in good health. Some clones in this sample may be carry-over from other donors' samples. Sequencing used naive CD8+ T cells from PBMCs. This chain connects TRBV5-4 to TRBJ1-2; 9 bases align to TRBD1. The CDR3 spells CASSLERGTGLGYTF. The CDR3 DNA sequence: TGTGCCAGCAGCCTAGAGCGTGGGACAGGGTTGGGCTACACCTTC.